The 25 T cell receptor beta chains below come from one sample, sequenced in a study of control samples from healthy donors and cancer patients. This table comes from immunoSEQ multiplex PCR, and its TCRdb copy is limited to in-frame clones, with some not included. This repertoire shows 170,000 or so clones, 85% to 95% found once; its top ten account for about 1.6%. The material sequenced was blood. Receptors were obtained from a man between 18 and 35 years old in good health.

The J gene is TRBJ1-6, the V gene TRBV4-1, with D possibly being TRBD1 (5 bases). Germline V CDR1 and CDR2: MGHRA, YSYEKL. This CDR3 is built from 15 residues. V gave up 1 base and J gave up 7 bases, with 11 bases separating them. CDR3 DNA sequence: TGCGCCAGCAGCCAAGCCCCCGGGACCAATTCACCCCTCCACTTT. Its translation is CASSQAPGTNSPLHF.

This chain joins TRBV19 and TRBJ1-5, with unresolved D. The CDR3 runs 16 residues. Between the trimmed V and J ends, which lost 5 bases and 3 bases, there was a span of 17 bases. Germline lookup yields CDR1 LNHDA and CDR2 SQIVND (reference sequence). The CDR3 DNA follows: TGTGCCAGTAGTCCGGGCGGGTCCCGACTCAATCAGCCCCAGCATTTT. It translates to CASSPGGSRLNQPQHF. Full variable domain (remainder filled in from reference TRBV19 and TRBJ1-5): DGGITQSPKYLFRKEGQNVTLSCEQNLNHDAMYWYRQDPGQGLRLIYYSQIVNDFQKGDIAEGYSVSREKKESFPLTVTSAQKNPTAFYLCASSPGGSRLNQPQHFGDGTRLSIL.

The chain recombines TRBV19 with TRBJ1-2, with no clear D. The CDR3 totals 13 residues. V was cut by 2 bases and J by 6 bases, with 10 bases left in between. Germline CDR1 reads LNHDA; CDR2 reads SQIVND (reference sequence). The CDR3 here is CASSIRVEHGYTF. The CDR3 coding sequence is TGTGCCAGTAGTATAAGAGTTGAACATGGCTACACCTTC.

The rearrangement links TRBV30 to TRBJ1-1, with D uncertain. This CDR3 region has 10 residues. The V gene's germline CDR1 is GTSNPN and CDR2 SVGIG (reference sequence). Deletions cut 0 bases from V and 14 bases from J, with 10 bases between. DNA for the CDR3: TGTGCCTGGAGTGTACGCCAGGTATTCTTT. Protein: CAWSVRQVFF.

CDR3 protein: CASSFRSFANYGYTF. Here the CDR3 DNA reads TGTGCCAGCAGCTTCCGGTCCTTTGCTAACTATGGCTACACCTTC. This chain links TRBV5-8 with TRBJ1-2; D not resolved. Trimming cost V 2 bases and J 0 bases, with 11 bases left between them. Germline CDR1 reads SGHTS; CDR2 reads YDEGEE. CDR3 length: 15 amino acids.

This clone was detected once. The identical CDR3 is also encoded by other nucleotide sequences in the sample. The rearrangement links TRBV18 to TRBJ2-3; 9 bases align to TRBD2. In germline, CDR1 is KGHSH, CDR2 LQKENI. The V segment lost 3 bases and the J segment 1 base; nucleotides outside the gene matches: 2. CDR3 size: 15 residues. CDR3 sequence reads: CASSPLAGRTDTQYF. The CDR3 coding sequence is TGTGCCAGCTCACCGCTAGCGGGGCGCACAGATACGCAGTATTTT.

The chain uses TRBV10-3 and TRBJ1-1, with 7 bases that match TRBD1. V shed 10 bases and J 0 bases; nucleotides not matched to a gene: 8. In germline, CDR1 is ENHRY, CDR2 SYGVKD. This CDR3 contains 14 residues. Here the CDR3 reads CATHRGPMNTEAFF. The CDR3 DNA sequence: TGTGCCACCCACAGGGGCCCTATGAACACTGAAGCTTTCTTT.

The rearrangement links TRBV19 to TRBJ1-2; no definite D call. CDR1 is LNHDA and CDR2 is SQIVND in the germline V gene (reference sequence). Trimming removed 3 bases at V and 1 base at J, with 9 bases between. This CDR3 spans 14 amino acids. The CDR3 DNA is TGTGCCAGTAGTATGCAGAAGATTAACTATGGCTACACCTTC. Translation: CASSMQKINYGYTF.

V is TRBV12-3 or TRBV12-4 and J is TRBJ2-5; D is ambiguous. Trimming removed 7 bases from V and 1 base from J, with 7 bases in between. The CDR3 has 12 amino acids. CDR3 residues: CASNRFQETQYF. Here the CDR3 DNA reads TGTGCCAGCAACAGATTCCAAGAGACCCAGTACTTC.

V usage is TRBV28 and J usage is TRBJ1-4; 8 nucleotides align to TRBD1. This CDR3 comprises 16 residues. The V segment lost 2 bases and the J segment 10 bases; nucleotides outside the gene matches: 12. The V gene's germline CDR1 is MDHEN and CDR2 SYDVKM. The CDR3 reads CASSLQSGGVVGKLFF. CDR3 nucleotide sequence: TGTGCCAGCAGTTTACAATCAGGGGGCGTGGTTGGAAAACTGTTTTTT.

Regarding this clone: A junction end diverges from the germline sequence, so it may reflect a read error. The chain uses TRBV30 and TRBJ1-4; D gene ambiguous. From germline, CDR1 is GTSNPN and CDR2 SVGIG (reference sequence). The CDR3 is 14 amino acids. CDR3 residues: CAWSLLKRNGKLFF. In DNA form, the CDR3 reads TGTGCCTGGAGTCTCTTAAAAAGAAATGGAAAACTGTTTTTT.

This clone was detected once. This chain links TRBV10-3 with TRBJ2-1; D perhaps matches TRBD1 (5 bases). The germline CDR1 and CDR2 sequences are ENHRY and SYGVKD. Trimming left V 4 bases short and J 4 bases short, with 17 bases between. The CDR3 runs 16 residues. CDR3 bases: TGTGCCATCAGTGGGCCCGGACAAGACCGTTACAATGAGCAGTTCTTC. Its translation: CAISGPGQDRYNEQFF.

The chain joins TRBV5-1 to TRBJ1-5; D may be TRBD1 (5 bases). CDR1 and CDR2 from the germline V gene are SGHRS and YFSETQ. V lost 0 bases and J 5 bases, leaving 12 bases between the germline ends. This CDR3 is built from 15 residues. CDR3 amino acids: CASSLEGVRDQPQHF. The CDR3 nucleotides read TGCGCCAGCAGCTTGGAAGGGGTGAGAGATCAGCCCCAGCATTTT.

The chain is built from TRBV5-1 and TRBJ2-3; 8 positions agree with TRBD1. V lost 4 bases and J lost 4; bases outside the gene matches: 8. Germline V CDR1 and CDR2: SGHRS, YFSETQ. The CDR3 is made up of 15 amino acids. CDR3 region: CASSPSTGAADTQYF. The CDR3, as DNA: TGCGCCAGCAGCCCGTCGACAGGGGCGGCAGATACGCAGTATTTT.

CDR3 residues: CASSPSRVNNQPQHF. The CDR3 DNA follows: TGTGCCAGCTCACCATCTAGGGTCAACAATCAGCCCCAGCATTTT. V and J are TRBV18 and TRBJ1-5; no reliable D call. Per the germline V gene, CDR1 is KGHSH and CDR2 is LQKENI. The CDR3 covers 15 residues. Trimming removed 2 bases at V and 3 bases at J, with 11 bases between. The full variable domain, its missing parts supplied by reference TRBV18 and TRBJ1-5, is NAGVMQNPRHLVRRRGQEARLRCSPMKGHSHVYWYRQLPEEGLKFMVYLQKENIIDESGMPKERFSAEFPKEGPSILRIQQVVRGDSAAYFCASSPSRVNNQPQHFGDGTRLSIL.

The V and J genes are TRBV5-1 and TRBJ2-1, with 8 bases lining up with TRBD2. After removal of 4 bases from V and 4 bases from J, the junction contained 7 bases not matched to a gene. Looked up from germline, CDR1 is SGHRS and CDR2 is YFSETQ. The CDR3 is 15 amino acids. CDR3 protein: CASSPGTSKYNEQFF. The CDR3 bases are TGCGCCAGCAGCCCCGGGACTAGTAAGTACAATGAGCAGTTCTTC.

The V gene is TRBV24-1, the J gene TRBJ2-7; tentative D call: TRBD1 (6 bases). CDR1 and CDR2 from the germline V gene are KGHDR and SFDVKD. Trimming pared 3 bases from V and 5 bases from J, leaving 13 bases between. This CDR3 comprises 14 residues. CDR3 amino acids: CATSDRGTEDEQYF. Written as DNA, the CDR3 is TGTGCCACCAGTGATAGGGGGACGGAAGACGAGCAGTACTTC.

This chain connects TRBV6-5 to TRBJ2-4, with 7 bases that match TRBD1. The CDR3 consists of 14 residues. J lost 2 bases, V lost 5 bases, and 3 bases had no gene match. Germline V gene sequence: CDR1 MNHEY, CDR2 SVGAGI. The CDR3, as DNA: TGTGCCAGCAGTCAGGGGGATACCAAAAACATTCAGTACTTC. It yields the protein CASSQGDTKNIQYF.

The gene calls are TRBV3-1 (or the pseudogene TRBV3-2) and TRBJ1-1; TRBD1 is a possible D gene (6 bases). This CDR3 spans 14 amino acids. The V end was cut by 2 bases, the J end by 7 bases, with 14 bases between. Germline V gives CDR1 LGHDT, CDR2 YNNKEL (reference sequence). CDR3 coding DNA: TGTGCCAGCAGCCAACTAAAGCAGGGGTTTGAAGCTTTCTTT. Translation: CASSQLKQGFEAFF.

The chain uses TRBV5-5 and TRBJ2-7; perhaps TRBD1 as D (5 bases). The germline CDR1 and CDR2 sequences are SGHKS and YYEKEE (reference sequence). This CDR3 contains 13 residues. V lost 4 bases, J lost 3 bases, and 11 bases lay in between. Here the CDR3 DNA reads TGTGCCAGCAGCCCAGGACACTTCTACGAGCAGTACTTC. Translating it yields CASSPGHFYEQYF.

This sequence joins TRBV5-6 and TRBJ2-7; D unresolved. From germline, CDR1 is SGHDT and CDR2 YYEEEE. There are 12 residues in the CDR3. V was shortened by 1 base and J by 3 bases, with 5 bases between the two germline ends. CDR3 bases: TGTGCCAGCAGCTTGATGATCTACGAGCAGTACTTC. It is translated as CASSLMIYEQYF. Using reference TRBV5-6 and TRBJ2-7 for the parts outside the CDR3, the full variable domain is DAGVTQSPTHLIKTRGQQVTLRCSPKSGHDTVSWYQQALGQGPQFIFQYYEEEERQRGNFPDRFSGHQFPNYSSELNVNALLLGDSALYLCASSLMIYEQYFGPGTRLTVT.

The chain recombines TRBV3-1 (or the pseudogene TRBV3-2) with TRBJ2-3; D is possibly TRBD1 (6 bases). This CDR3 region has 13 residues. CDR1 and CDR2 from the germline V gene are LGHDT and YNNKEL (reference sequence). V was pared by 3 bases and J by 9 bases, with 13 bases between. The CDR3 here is CASSQQYRETQYF. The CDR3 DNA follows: TGTGCCAGCAGCCAGCAATACAGGGAGACGCAGTATTTT.

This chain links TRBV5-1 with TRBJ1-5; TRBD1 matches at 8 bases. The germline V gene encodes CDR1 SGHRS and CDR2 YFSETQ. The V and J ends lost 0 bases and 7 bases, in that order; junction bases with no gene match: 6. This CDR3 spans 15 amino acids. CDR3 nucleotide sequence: TGCGCCAGCAGCTTGGAGACAGGGGCAAAGCAGCCCCAGCATTTT. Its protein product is CASSLETGAKQPQHF.

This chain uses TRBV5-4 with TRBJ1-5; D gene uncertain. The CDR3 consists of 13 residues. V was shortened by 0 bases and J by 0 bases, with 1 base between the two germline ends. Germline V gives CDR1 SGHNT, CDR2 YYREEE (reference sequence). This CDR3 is CASSLDSNQPQHF. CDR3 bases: TGTGCCAGCAGCTTGGATAGCAATCAGCCCCAGCATTTT.

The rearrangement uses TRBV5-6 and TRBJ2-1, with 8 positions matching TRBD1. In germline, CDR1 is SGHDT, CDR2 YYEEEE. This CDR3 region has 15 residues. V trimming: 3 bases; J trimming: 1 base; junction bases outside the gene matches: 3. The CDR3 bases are TGTGCCAGCAGCTCTGACAGGGGTTCCTACAATGAGCAGTTCTTC. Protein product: CASSSDRGSYNEQFF.